This T cell receptor beta chain came from a study of T cell responses to AZD1222 COVID-19 vaccine. The method was immunoSEQ multiplex PCR; TCRdb's version includes in-frame clones alone and lacks a portion of them. The repertoire includes about 120,000 clones, approximately 94% of them detected once, and about 3% sits in the top ten. The V end lost 2 bases, the J end lost 5 bases, and 16 bases lay between the germline ends. Germline V gene data show CDR1 as MNHEY and CDR2 as SVGAGI. This CDR3 is built from 16 residues. The sequenced sample was peripheral blood, obtained 28 days after the second AZD1222 dose. The chain combines TRBV6-5 with TRBJ2-1; the D gene is possibly TRBD2 (6 bases). The receptor's source is an adult who received the AZD1222 COVID-19 vaccine. The CDR3 loop reads CASSYDSSEWNNEQFF. The CDR3 DNA follows: TGTGCCAGCAGTTACGACTCTAGCGAGTGGAACAATGAGCAGTTCTTC.